Below, one T cell receptor (beta chain) is given with its context. Antigen unknown. The data are from a study of T cell responses to AZD1222 COVID-19 vaccine. Overall study results and limits: Among those given AZD1222, only five or six were seropositive at baseline.

This CDR3 has 14 amino acids. Germline V gene lookup returns CDR1 SGHTA and CDR2 FQGTGA. Trimming took 5 bases from V and 5 from J, leaving 15 bases between them. TCRdb keeps only in-frame clones here, not all; method: immunoSEQ multiplex PCR. The table lists fewer than 200,000 clones, approximately 94% of them singletons. The sequence came from an adult who received the MenACWY meningococcal vaccine as a control. The specimen was peripheral blood, collected 28 days after the second dose of the MenACWY control vaccine. The chain uses TRBV7-3 and TRBJ1-1; tentatively, D is TRBD1 (5 bases). This chain's CDR3 is CASSPTGGYTEAFF. The CDR3 DNA is TGTGCCAGCAGCCCTACTGGGGGGTATACTGAAGCTTTCTTT.